This TCR beta chain comes out of a study of beta chain features in type 1 diabetes (dated by TCRdb to the late 2010s). Looking at the study overall: Mean age, gender distribution, total cell number and subset yield were not different between patients and healthy donors. Regulatory and stem cell-like memory subsets were isolated from only 8 patients and 8 healthy donors, whereas naive and central memory subsets came from all 30 or so donors. Across all samples, around 99 million sorted cells were examined, and cell number per subset correlated strongly with RNA yield. The study compared the TCRB repertoires of sorted circulating CD4+ T cell subsets in recently diagnosed type 1 diabetes patients with those in matched healthy donors.

The High Capacity cDNA Reverse Transcription Kit was used to reverse transcribe all of the isolated RNA, meaning that expressed TCRB transcripts were what got sequenced. Deep immunoSEQ sequencing was applied to naive, central memory and regulatory T cell samples, giving an average of around 4 million total reads per sample. Sorted cells were lysed in RLT buffer and RNA was extracted with DNase-treated RNeasy Micro or Mini kits, depending on cell number. To prevent cross-contamination, every cell subset was processed on its own, while patient and healthy donor samples were processed together. The immunoSEQ multiplex PCR was used to amplify TCRB sequences from cDNA, generating 87-bp fragments that spanned the CDR3 region. Sequencing of the amplicons was performed on the Illumina HiSeq platform. In the authors' own workflow: PCR bias was corrected computationally using synthetic template baselines, and reads within Hamming distance 2 were collapsed, with unmergeable singletons discarded. By aligning reads against IMGT, V, D and J genes, CDR3 length, and insertions or deletions at six rearrangement sites were assigned. Within each subset, clonotype counts were normalized to sorted cell number, after which true diversity and Gini coefficients were computed with the tcR R package. Repertoire sharing was quantified using the overlap coefficient calculated on TCRB nucleotide sequences. TCRdb holds this immuneACCESS table with in-frame rearrangements only. Some clones are missing; in checked studies, unresolved V genes explain under half, and the rest has no known cause. V and J calls and clone size are copied from that table; D and trimming were computed from the DNA. For this sample there are approximately 160,000 clones; 10% appear just once. 0.4% to 0.55% of the sample is in the top ten clones.

Details on this clone: Its antigen remains unidentified. Per-nucleotide qualities are absent, and no much larger clonotype sits a single base away. Other DNA sequences in the same sample also yield this CDR3.

Each donor gave one peripheral blood draw, averaging approximately 0.11 L, which was collected into heparinised tubes. Using a panel that included CD45RO, CCR7, CD25, CD127, CD95 and CD27, naive, central memory, regulatory and stem cell-like memory CD4+ T cells were sorted on a BD FACSAria II. A purity above 95% was achieved for all sorted populations. PBMCs were separated immediately by Lymphoprep density gradient centrifugation and were stained directly, without being cultured. To minimize batch effects, samples were stained and sorted in pairs, one healthy donor with one patient per experiment. For this chain, trimming is 5 bases at the V end and 4 bases at the J end, and the number of junction bases without a gene match is 5. Via the germline V gene, CDR1 is SGDLS and CDR2 YYNGEE. Including the terminal cysteine and phenylalanine, the CDR3 comprises 14 residues. The kept DNA is CDR3 alone, 42 bases in frame from the first base.

Broader findings and caveats from the paper: Shorter templates might be favored by PCR, yet because patient and control samples were amplified and corrected together, any such skew would affect both groups equally. Only small numbers of individuals were included in the HLA sub-analyses, which left unresolved whether HLA type had any influence on TCRB rearrangement. The naive, central memory and regulatory TCRB repertoires appeared to resemble one another more closely among patients than among healthy donors. Sequencing cDNA rather than genomic DNA could over-represent highly expressing activated cells, although activation and CD3 levels did not differ between groups. Fewer insertions and more nucleotide deletions at VDJ recombination sites were observed in patients with type 1 diabetes, implying thymic rearrangement abnormalities. Type 1 diabetes patients showed a moderate but significant shortening of TCRB CDR3 length in all four CD4+ subsets.

This TCR came from a man younger than 45 with type 1 diabetes. The chain uses TRBV9 and TRBJ2-5; 10 bases in the middle match TRBD1. Sequenced sample: central memory CD4+ T cells from blood. At the DNA level, the sequence is TGTGCCAGCAGTGGGACAGGGGTCGGAGAGACCCAGTACTTC. Translated, this gives CASSGTGVGETQYF.